A selection of T cell receptor beta chains follows, all from one sample in a study of vaccination effects on CD4 cells after COVID-19. TCRdb's copy holds only in-frame clones and misses some; the assay was immunoSEQ multiplex PCR. This sample has around 46,000 clones, with 72% found just once. These receptors are not linked to any known antigen. Sample: CD4+ T cells from PBMCs cultured without peptide, taken after COVID-19 vaccination. The receptors were gathered from a human donor who received a COVID-19 vaccine. CDR3s include the opening cysteine and the closing phenylalanine or tryptophan. A D gene is named only where the DNA matches it firmly. The listing skips clone size in some rows; elsewhere it reads once, few, many or a size class.

clone_size: NA; v_call: TRBV10-1; j_call: TRBJ2-1; d_call: NA; cdr3_aa: CASSAAGAYNEQFF; cdr3_nt: TGCGCCAGCAGTGCTGCAGGGGCCTACAATGAGCAGTTCTTC
clone_size: NA; v_call: TRBV18; j_call: TRBJ1-2; d_call: NA; cdr3_aa: CASSQSRLESHTGYTF; cdr3_nt: TGTGCCAGCTCACAATCAAGACTGGAGAGCCACACTGGCTACACCTTC
clone_size: NA; v_call: TRBV19; j_call: TRBJ2-2; d_call: TRBD1; cdr3_aa: CASSLTGTGELFF; cdr3_nt: TGTGCCAGTAGCCTGACAGGGACCGGGGAGCTGTTTTTT
clone_size: NA; v_call: TRBV11-3; j_call: TRBJ2-5; d_call: TRBD2; cdr3_aa: CASSLVSGGQETQYF; cdr3_nt: TGTGCCAGCAGCTTAGTATCCGGGGGGCAAGAGACCCAGTACTTC
clone_size: NA; v_call: TRBV20-1; j_call: TRBJ2-5; d_call: NA; cdr3_aa: CSAVKETQYF; cdr3_nt: TGCAGTGCTGTTAAGGAGACCCAGTACTTC
clone_size: once; v_call: TRBV5-6; j_call: TRBJ1-2; d_call: NA; cdr3_aa: CASSLVQGNYGYTF; cdr3_nt: TGTGCCAGCAGCTTAGTACAGGGTAACTATGGCTACACCTTC
clone_size: NA; v_call: TRBV5-1; j_call: TRBJ2-1; d_call: TRBD1; cdr3_aa: CASREGASYNEQFF; cdr3_nt: TGCGCCAGCCGAGAGGGGGCATCCTACAATGAGCAGTTCTTC
clone_size: NA; v_call: TRBV6-4; j_call: TRBJ1-6; d_call: NA; cdr3_aa: CASSDTQGVNSPLHF; cdr3_nt: TGTGCCAGCAGTGACACCCAGGGAGTTAATTCACCCCTCCACTTT
clone_size: NA; v_call: TRBV25-1; j_call: TRBJ2-1; d_call: NA; cdr3_aa: CATREGWGGPQFF; cdr3_nt: TGTGCCACCCGAGAGGGGTGGGGGGGGCCGCAGTTCTTC
clone_size: once; v_call: TRBV19; j_call: TRBJ2-3; d_call: NA; cdr3_aa: CASSNTAGSTDTQYF; cdr3_nt: TGTGCCAGTAGTAATACTGCCGGGAGCACAGATACGCAGTATTTT
clone_size: NA; v_call: TRBV4-2; j_call: TRBJ2-5; d_call: TRBD2; cdr3_aa: CASSQQTSGQETQYF; cdr3_nt: TGTGCCAGCAGCCAGCAGACTAGCGGCCAAGAGACCCAGTACTTC
clone_size: NA; v_call: TRBV18; j_call: TRBJ1-2; d_call: NA; cdr3_aa: CASSRDFLGDNYGYTF; cdr3_nt: TGTGCCAGCTCACGAGACTTTCTGGGGGATAACTATGGCTACACCTTC
clone_size: NA; v_call: TRBV5-4; j_call: TRBJ1-2; d_call: TRBD1; cdr3_aa: CASSLQGAVGYTF; cdr3_nt: TGTGCCAGCAGCTTACAGGGGGCGGTTGGCTACACCTTC
clone_size: NA; v_call: TRBV19; j_call: TRBJ2-3; d_call: NA; cdr3_aa: CASSISATDTQYF; cdr3_nt: TGTGCCAGTAGTATTTCGGCCACAGATACGCAGTATTTT
clone_size: NA; v_call: TRBV30; j_call: TRBJ1-1; d_call: NA; cdr3_aa: CAWISNRESEAFF; cdr3_nt: TGTGCCTGGATCAGTAACAGGGAGTCTGAAGCTTTCTTT
clone_size: NA; v_call: TRBV3-1/TRBV3-2; j_call: TRBJ1-2; d_call: NA; cdr3_aa: CASSSRRTNYGYTF; cdr3_nt: TGTGCCAGCAGCTCGCGCAGGACTAACTATGGCTACACCTTC
clone_size: NA; v_call: TRBV27; j_call: TRBJ1-2; d_call: NA; cdr3_aa: CASSPARGRGSGYTF; cdr3_nt: TGTGCCAGCAGTCCCGCCCGGGGGAGGGGATCTGGCTACACCTTC
clone_size: NA; v_call: TRBV7-8; j_call: TRBJ2-7; d_call: NA; cdr3_aa: CASKGNAYSYEQYF; cdr3_nt: TGTGCCAGCAAAGGGAACGCCTACTCCTACGAGCAGTACTTC
clone_size: few; v_call: TRBV6-4; j_call: TRBJ1-1; d_call: NA; cdr3_aa: CASSDGAHTEAFF; cdr3_nt: TGTGCCAGCAGTGACGGGGCGCACACTGAAGCTTTCTTT
clone_size: NA; v_call: TRBV5-1; j_call: TRBJ2-2; d_call: TRBD1; cdr3_aa: CASRIGTGTGGTGELFF; cdr3_nt: TGCGCCAGCAGGATCGGCACCGGGACAGGGGGCACCGGGGAGCTGTTTTTT
clone_size: once; v_call: TRBV6-5; j_call: TRBJ2-1; d_call: NA; cdr3_aa: CASSTPLPPEQFF; cdr3_nt: TGTGCCAGCAGTACCCCCCTCCCGCCTGAGCAGTTCTTC
clone_size: NA; v_call: TRBV3-1/TRBV3-2; j_call: TRBJ1-6; d_call: TRBD1; cdr3_aa: CASSQMTGGDSPLHF; cdr3_nt: TGTGCCAGCAGCCAAATGACAGGGGGTGATTCACCCCTCCACTTT
clone_size: NA; v_call: TRBV6-1; j_call: TRBJ2-7; d_call: NA; cdr3_aa: CASSEGSDVRYYEQYF; cdr3_nt: TGTGCCAGCAGTGAAGGTAGCGACGTCCGTTACTACGAGCAGTACTTC
clone_size: NA; v_call: TRBV5-1; j_call: TRBJ1-1; d_call: NA; cdr3_aa: CASRVTGPSEAFF; cdr3_nt: TGCGCCAGCAGGGTGACAGGACCTTCTGAAGCTTTCTTT
clone_size: NA; v_call: TRBV3-1/TRBV3-2; j_call: TRBJ2-1; d_call: TRBD2; cdr3_aa: CASSQQPGLAGPGTFNEQFF; cdr3_nt: TGTGCCAGCAGCCAGCAACCGGGACTAGCGGGACCCGGGACTTTCAATGAGCAGTTCTTC
clone_size: few; v_call: TRBV7-9; j_call: TRBJ1-5; d_call: TRBD1; cdr3_aa: CASSSTGGNQPQHF; cdr3_nt: TGTGCCAGCAGCTCCACAGGGGGCAATCAGCCCCAGCATTTT
clone_size: NA; v_call: TRBV7-9; j_call: TRBJ2-5; d_call: NA; cdr3_aa: CASSLPSGYQETQYF; cdr3_nt: TGTGCCAGCAGTCTTCCGTCGGGGTACCAAGAGACCCAGTACTTC
clone_size: NA; v_call: TRBV6-6; j_call: TRBJ1-2; d_call: NA; cdr3_aa: CASSPGIRDGYTF; cdr3_nt: TGTGCCAGCAGCCCAGGGATTCGCGATGGCTACACCTTC
clone_size: few; v_call: TRBV18; j_call: TRBJ1-3; d_call: NA; cdr3_aa: CASSPQRGNSGNTIYF; cdr3_nt: TGTGCCAGCTCACCACAAAGGGGAAACTCTGGAAACACCATATATTTT
clone_size: NA; v_call: TRBV7-2; j_call: TRBJ2-3; d_call: TRBD2; cdr3_aa: CASSSLPGLAISTDTQYF; cdr3_nt: TGTGCCAGCAGCTCCCTTCCCGGACTAGCGATTAGCACAGATACGCAGTATTTT
clone_size: few; v_call: TRBV5-4; j_call: TRBJ1-5; d_call: NA; cdr3_aa: CATTSGGWVGNQPQHF; cdr3_nt: TGTGCCACTACATCGGGGGGATGGGTTGGCAATCAGCCCCAGCATTTT
clone_size: NA; v_call: TRBV7-9; j_call: TRBJ2-7; d_call: NA; cdr3_aa: CASSPGQNSYEQYF; cdr3_nt: TGTGCCAGCAGCCCCGGACAGAACTCCTACGAGCAGTACTTC
clone_size: NA; v_call: TRBV14; j_call: TRBJ2-5; d_call: NA; cdr3_aa: CASSQDLLSGRETQYF; cdr3_nt: TGTGCCAGCAGCCAAGATCTTCTTTCGGGCAGGGAGACCCAGTACTTC
clone_size: NA; v_call: TRBV5-6; j_call: TRBJ2-5; d_call: NA; cdr3_aa: CASSRGQTQYF; cdr3_nt: TGTGCCAGCAGTCGTGGTCAGACCCAGTACTTC
clone_size: NA; v_call: TRBV5-1; j_call: TRBJ2-1; d_call: TRBD2; cdr3_aa: CASSLLQRGVDEQFF; cdr3_nt: TGCGCCAGCAGCTTGCTCCAGCGGGGGGTGGATGAGCAGTTCTTC
clone_size: NA; v_call: TRBV4-1; j_call: TRBJ2-6; d_call: TRBD1; cdr3_aa: CASSKQGAPGANVLTF; cdr3_nt: TGCGCCAGCAGCAAACAGGGGGCTCCTGGGGCCAACGTCCTGACTTTC
clone_size: few; v_call: TRBV2; j_call: TRBJ1-3; d_call: NA; cdr3_aa: CASSEPRSGNTIYF; cdr3_nt: TGTGCCAGCAGTGAGCCTCGTTCTGGAAACACCATATATTTT
clone_size: NA; v_call: TRBV4-2; j_call: TRBJ1-1; d_call: NA; cdr3_aa: CASSQEGGGNTEAFF; cdr3_nt: TGTGCCAGCAGCCAAGAAGGGGGGGGAAACACTGAAGCTTTCTTT
clone_size: once; v_call: TRBV7-8; j_call: TRBJ1-6; d_call: TRBD1; cdr3_aa: CASSWTGNNSPLHF; cdr3_nt: TGTGCCAGCAGCTGGACAGGGAATAATTCACCCCTCCACTTT
clone_size: NA; v_call: TRBV3-1/TRBV3-2; j_call: TRBJ2-1; d_call: TRBD2; cdr3_aa: CASGLAVLSYNEQFF; cdr3_nt: TGTGCCAGCGGACTAGCGGTTCTTTCCTACAATGAGCAGTTCTTC
clone_size: NA; v_call: TRBV10-2; j_call: TRBJ2-3; d_call: TRBD2; cdr3_aa: CASSLAGVLADTQYF; cdr3_nt: TGCGCCAGCAGTCTAGCGGGAGTCCTCGCAGATACGCAGTATTTT
clone_size: NA; v_call: TRBV4-1; j_call: TRBJ2-2; d_call: TRBD2; cdr3_aa: CASSQPLAGAPGTGELFF; cdr3_nt: TGCGCCAGCAGCCAACCCCTAGCGGGAGCCCCGGGAACCGGGGAGCTGTTTTTT
clone_size: NA; v_call: TRBV30; j_call: TRBJ1-2; d_call: NA; cdr3_aa: CAGIETAYGYTF; cdr3_nt: TGTGCTGGGATCGAGACAGCGTATGGCTACACCTTC
clone_size: NA; v_call: TRBV28; j_call: TRBJ1-1; d_call: NA; cdr3_aa: CASSLQGYTEAFF; cdr3_nt: TGTGCCAGCAGTTTACAGGGTTACACTGAAGCTTTCTTT
clone_size: NA; v_call: TRBV19; j_call: TRBJ2-3; d_call: NA; cdr3_aa: CASSPRSRGAGDTQYF; cdr3_nt: TGTGCCAGTAGTCCCCGAAGCAGGGGCGCAGGAGATACGCAGTATTTT
clone_size: NA; v_call: TRBV5-1; j_call: TRBJ1-1; d_call: NA; cdr3_aa: CASSFLGEGTEAFF; cdr3_nt: TGCGCCAGCAGCTTTTTGGGGGAAGGCACTGAAGCTTTCTTT
clone_size: NA; v_call: TRBV12-2; j_call: TRBJ2-7; d_call: NA; cdr3_aa: CASRFHRSYEQYF; cdr3_nt: TGTGCAAGTCGCTTCCACCGATCCTACGAGCAGTACTTC
clone_size: NA; v_call: TRBV2; j_call: TRBJ1-1; d_call: TRBD1; cdr3_aa: CASSEGSGRLGQGNTEAFF; cdr3_nt: TGTGCCAGCAGTGAAGGGTCGGGCCGGTTGGGACAGGGGAACACTGAAGCTTTCTTT
clone_size: NA; v_call: TRBV3-1/TRBV3-2; j_call: TRBJ2-7; d_call: TRBD1; cdr3_aa: CASSHGLRTGGPEQYF; cdr3_nt: TGTGCCAGCAGCCACGGCCTCCGGACAGGGGGTCCCGAGCAGTACTTC
clone_size: NA; v_call: TRBV11-2; j_call: TRBJ2-3; d_call: NA; cdr3_aa: CASSLGLVTATDTQYF; cdr3_nt: TGTGCCAGCAGCTTAGGCCTGGTTACGGCCACAGATACGCAGTATTTT
clone_size: NA; v_call: TRBV18; j_call: TRBJ2-1; d_call: TRBD2; cdr3_aa: CASSPRNLAGIDNEQFF; cdr3_nt: TGTGCCAGCTCACCGAGGAATTTAGCGGGTATCGATAATGAGCAGTTCTTC
clone_size: NA; v_call: TRBV29-1; j_call: TRBJ1-2; d_call: NA; cdr3_aa: CSVDRTVYGYTF; cdr3_nt: TGCAGCGTAGACAGGACAGTTTATGGCTACACCTTC
clone_size: NA; v_call: TRBV10-1; j_call: TRBJ2-1; d_call: TRBD2; cdr3_aa: CASGIAGALSEQFF; cdr3_nt: TGCGCCAGCGGGATAGCGGGGGCCCTGAGTGAGCAGTTCTTC
clone_size: NA; v_call: TRBV30; j_call: TRBJ1-3; d_call: NA; cdr3_aa: CAWSVSGLGNTIYF; cdr3_nt: TGTGCCTGGAGTGTATCCGGGTTGGGAAACACCATATATTTT
clone_size: NA; v_call: TRBV29-1; j_call: TRBJ1-1; d_call: TRBD1; cdr3_aa: CSVDQDRENTEAFF; cdr3_nt: TGCAGCGTTGACCAGGACAGGGAGAACACTGAAGCTTTCTTT